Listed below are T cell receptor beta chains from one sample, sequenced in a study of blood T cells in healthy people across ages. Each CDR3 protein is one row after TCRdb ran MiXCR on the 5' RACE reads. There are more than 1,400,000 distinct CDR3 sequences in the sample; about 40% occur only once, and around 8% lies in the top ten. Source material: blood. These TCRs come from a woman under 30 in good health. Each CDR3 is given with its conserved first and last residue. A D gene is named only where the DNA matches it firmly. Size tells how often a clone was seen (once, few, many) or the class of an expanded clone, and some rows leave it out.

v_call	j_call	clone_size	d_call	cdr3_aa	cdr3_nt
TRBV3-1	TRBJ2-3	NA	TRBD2	CTSSQRRAGAADTQYF	TGTACCAGCAGCCAGCGGCGAGCGGGGGCCGCAGATACGCAGTATTTT
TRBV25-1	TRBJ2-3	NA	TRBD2	CASVASGSSPDTQYF	TGTGCCAGCGTAGCTAGCGGGAGTTCGCCAGATACGCAGTATTTT
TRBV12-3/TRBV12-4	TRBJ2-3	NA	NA	CASSTFGGTDTQYF	TGTGCCAGCAGTACATTCGGAGGCACAGATACGCAGTATTTT
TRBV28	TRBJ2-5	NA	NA	CASSLPDSNQETQYF	TGTGCCAGCAGTTTACCGGACAGCAACCAAGAGACCCAGTACTTC
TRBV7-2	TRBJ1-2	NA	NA	CASKIIGTGTDYGYTF	TGTGCCAGCAAGATAATCGGGACCGGCACTGACTATGGCTACACCTTC
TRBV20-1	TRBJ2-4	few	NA	CSAAGIAKNIQYF	TGCAGTGCTGCCGGGATAGCCAAAAACATTCAGTACTTC
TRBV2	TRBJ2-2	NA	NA	CASTVGPRNTGELFF	TGTGCCAGCACCGTAGGACCGAGGAACACCGGGGAGCTGTTTTTT
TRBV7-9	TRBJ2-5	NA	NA	CASSSLLPEVQETQYF	TGTGCCAGCAGCTCCCTCCTTCCGGAAGTTCAAGAGACCCAGTACTTC
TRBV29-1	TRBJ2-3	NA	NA	CSVRGTGGTLITDTQYF	TGCAGCGTTCGCGGGACTGGCGGGACCCTTATCACAGATACGCAGTATTTT
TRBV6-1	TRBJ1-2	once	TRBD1	CASRGTGGNYGYTF	TGTGCCAGCAGGGGGACAGGGGGGAACTATGGCTACACCTTC
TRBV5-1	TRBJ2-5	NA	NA	CASSSDLDQEQYF	TGCGCCAGCAGTTCTGATCTGGACCAGGAGCAGTACTTC
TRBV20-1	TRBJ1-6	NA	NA	CSARGPNNSALHF	TGCAGTGCTAGGGGGCCGAATAATTCAGCCCTCCACTTT
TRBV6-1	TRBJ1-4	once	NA	CASSWGGTNEKLFF	TGTGCCAGCAGCTGGGGTGGAACTAATGAAAAACTGTTTTTT
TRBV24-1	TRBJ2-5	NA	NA	CATSDWTEQGTQYF	TGTGCCACCAGTGACTGGACAGAGCAAGGGACCCAGTACTTC
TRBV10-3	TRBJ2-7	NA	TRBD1	CAISSTGGVYEQYF	TGTGCCATCAGTTCGACAGGGGGTGTATACGAGCAGTACTTC
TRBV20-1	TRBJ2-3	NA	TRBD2	CSARDLGGVSTDTQYF	TGCAGTGCTAGAGATCTGGGGGGGGTGAGCACAGATACGCAGTATTTT
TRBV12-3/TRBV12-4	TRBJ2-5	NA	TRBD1	CASSSGQNYKQYF	TGTGCCAGCAGTTCGGGACAGAACTACAAGCAGTACTTC
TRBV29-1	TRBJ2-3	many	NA	CSVRGRGTQYF	TGCAGCGTACGGGGTAGGGGTACGCAGTATTTT
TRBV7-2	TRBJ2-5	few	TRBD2	CASSLSAGGGQETQYF	TGTGCCAGCAGCTTATCTGCGGGAGGGGGCCAAGAGACCCAGTACTTC
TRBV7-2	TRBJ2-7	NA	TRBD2	CASSLLTGLAGGPYEQYF	TGTGCCAGCAGTTTACTCACCGGACTAGCGGGGGGCCCCTACGAGCAGTACTTC
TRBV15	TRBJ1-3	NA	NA	CATSREGSGNTIYF	TGTGCCACCAGCAGAGAGGGATCGGGAAACACCATATATTTT
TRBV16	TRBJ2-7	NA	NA	CACSQSLGYTYEQYF	TGTGCCTGCAGCCAATCATTGGGATATACCTACGAGCAGTACTTC
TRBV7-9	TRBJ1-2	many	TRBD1	CASSAGQGYGYTF	TGTGCCAGCAGTGCGGGACAGGGGTATGGCTACACCTTC
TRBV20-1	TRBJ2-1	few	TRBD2	CSADPGLAGVHEQFF	TGCAGTGCTGATCCGGGACTAGCGGGAGTCCATGAGCAGTTCTTC
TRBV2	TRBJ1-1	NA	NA	CACDSSNTEAFF	TGTGCCTGCGACAGTTCGAACACTGAAGCTTTCTTT
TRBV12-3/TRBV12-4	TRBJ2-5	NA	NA	CACSFEVALGTQYF	TGTGCCTGCAGTTTCGAAGTTGCGCTGGGGACCCAGTACTTC
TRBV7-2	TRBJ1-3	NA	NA	CASSLKGTNTIYF	TGTGCCAGCAGCCTAAAAGGGACGAACACCATATATTTT
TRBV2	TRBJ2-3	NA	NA	CASRPLASFVTQYF	TGTGCCAGCAGGCCCCTAGCCAGCTTTGTTACGCAGTATTTT
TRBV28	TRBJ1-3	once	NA	CASSLTPQYTGNTIYF	TGTGCCAGCAGTTTGACACCTCAGTACACTGGAAACACCATATATTTT
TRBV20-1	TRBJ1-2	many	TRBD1	CSAGDRGYGYTF	TGCAGTGCTGGGGACAGGGGCTATGGCTACACCTTC
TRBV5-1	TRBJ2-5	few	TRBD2	CASSPAGVSETQYF	TGCGCCAGCAGCCCAGCGGGAGTGTCGGAGACCCAGTACTTC
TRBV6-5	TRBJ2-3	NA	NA	CASSYSRDSLPDTQYF	TGTGCCAGCAGTTACTCGAGGGACTCCCTGCCAGATACGCAGTATTTT
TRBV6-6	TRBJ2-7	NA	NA	CASSNPQGEQYF	TGTGCCAGCAGTAACCCTCAAGGCGAGCAGTACTTC
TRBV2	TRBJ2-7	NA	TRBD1	CASRIPYRGFHEQYF	TGTGCCAGCAGAATACCCTACAGGGGTTTCCACGAGCAGTACTTC
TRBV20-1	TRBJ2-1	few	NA	CSARDRGARSYNEQFF	TGCAGTGCTAGAGATCGTGGCGCCCGCTCCTACAATGAGCAGTTCTTC
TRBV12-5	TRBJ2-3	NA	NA	CASGSSLRQGGPDTQYF	TGTGCTAGTGGCTCGAGTCTTCGACAGGGAGGACCAGATACGCAGTATTTT
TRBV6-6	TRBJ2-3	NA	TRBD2	CASSYPASGVTDTQYF	TGTGCCAGCAGTTACCCGGCTAGCGGGGTGACAGATACGCAGTATTTT
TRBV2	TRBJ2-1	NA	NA	CASSVVASGGEQFF	TGTGCCAGCAGTGTTGTGGCGTCTGGGGGTGAGCAGTTCTTC
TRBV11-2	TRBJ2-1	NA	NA	CASSGGGTGYEQFF	TGTGCCAGCAGCGGCGGGGGGACAGGGTATGAGCAGTTCTTC
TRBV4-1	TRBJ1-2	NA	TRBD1	CASSPSTGGYYGYTF	TGCGCCAGCAGCCCGTCGACAGGGGGATACTATGGCTACACCTTC
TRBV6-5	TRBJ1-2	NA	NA	CANSYWGRMEDYGYTF	TGTGCCAACAGTTACTGGGGGCGGATGGAGGACTATGGCTACACCTTC
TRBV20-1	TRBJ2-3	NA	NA	CSARGGGQITDTQYF	TGCAGTGCTAGAGGGGGGGGGCAAATCACAGATACGCAGTATTTT
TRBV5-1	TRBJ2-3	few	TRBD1	CASSSLDRGPDTQYF	TGCGCCAGCAGCTCCTTGGACAGGGGCCCAGATACGCAGTATTTT
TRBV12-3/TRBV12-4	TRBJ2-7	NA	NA	CASSLAFDVGPYEQYF	TGTGCCAGCAGTTTAGCGTTCGACGTCGGACCCTACGAGCAGTACTTC
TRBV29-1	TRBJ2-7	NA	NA	CSAQGLGSYEQYF	TGCAGCGCCCAGGGGTTGGGCTCCTACGAGCAGTACTTC
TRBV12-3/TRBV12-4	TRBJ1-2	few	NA	CASSRTGQGYTF	TGTGCCAGCAGTCGGACGGGTCAGGGCTACACCTTC
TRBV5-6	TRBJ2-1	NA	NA	CASSPWGPDNGQFF	TGTGCCAGCAGCCCCTGGGGACCCGACAATGGGCAGTTCTTC
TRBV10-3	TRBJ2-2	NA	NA	CAITTNTGELFF	TGTGCCATCACGACGAACACCGGGGAGCTGTTTTTT
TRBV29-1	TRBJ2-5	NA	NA	CSVAMETQYF	TGCAGCGTTGCAATGGAGACCCAGTACTTC
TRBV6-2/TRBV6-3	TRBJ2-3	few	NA	CASTSWDRTDTQYF	TGTGCCAGCACCTCCTGGGACCGCACAGATACGCAGTATTTT
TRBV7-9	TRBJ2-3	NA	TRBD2	CASSLVLAGWASGPTDTQYF	TGTGCCAGCAGCTTAGTTTTGGCAGGGTGGGCTAGCGGGCCTACGGATACGCAGTATTTT